The T cell receptor beta chain described here comes from a study of cytomegalovirus exposure and HLA in healthy donors. CDR1 SGDLS and CDR2 YYNGEE come from the germline V gene. The CDR3 loop spans 15 amino acids. The ends were cut back, 3 bases at V and 0 bases at J, with 11 bases in the middle. The PCR had 60 Vbeta and 13 Jbeta primers. The method was immunoSEQ multiplex PCR; TCRdb's version includes in-frame clones alone and lacks a portion of them. The table shows some 130,000 clones, with around 83% occurring only once. J is TRBJ2-3 and V is TRBV9, with D possibly being TRBD2 (5 bases). Source material: PBMCs. This TCR derives from a male donor in good health and CMV-seropositive. CDR3 protein: CASSGIRTSTDTQYF. CDR3 coding DNA: TGTGCCAGCAGCGGGATAAGGACTAGCACAGATACGCAGTATTTT.